This TCR beta chain is drawn from a study of cytomegalovirus exposure and HLA in healthy donors (dated by TCRdb to 2016 to 2017). Study-level background: An earlier analysis of approximately 640 of the donors reported about 250 Gb of sequence data and some 120 million unique TCR beta sequences from about 200 million T cells. An early release that covered around 590 HLA-typed donors contained about 290 gigabases of sequencing data and 75 million to 100 million unique TCR sequences. Of the 300 to 500 genotyped donors, 75% to 85% were placed in the genetic ancestry cluster associated with self-reported Caucasian donors. The study aimed to test whether signatures of past pathogen exposure could be identified by cataloging public T cell receptors. The study used immunosequencing to profile the T cell repertoires of hundreds of subjects and linked those repertoires to cytomegalovirus serostatus. In addition to the first cohort of roughly 670 subjects, a separate validation cohort of approximately 130 different subjects was used. The study combined high-throughput TCR immunosequencing, statistical association of individual TCRs with disease status, and machine learning to predict cytomegalovirus infection status. In a later analysis, previously published TCR beta repertoires from hundreds of donors were re-analyzed and high-resolution HLA genotyping was added so that TCR occurrence patterns could be studied. In the later analysis, no new phenotypic data were used to find candidate immune exposures; instead, reliance was placed on TCR beta sequences and their occurrence across donors. An earlier analysis of around 580 of the donors used high-throughput TCR beta sequencing to judge whether each TCR beta V gene segment behaved as functional or pseudogenic. Alongside the repertoire data, information on donor age, sex, ethnicity and CMV serostatus was compiled. A later genetic analysis took genome-wide SNP genotypes for about three fifths of the 666 donors and used that subset as a discovery cohort. All discovery cohort repertoires had been generated on a single sequencing platform. Class I and class II HLA loci were covered by the typing at four-digit resolution. The number of donors typed differed by locus, with roughly 629-640 for A, B, C, DRB1 and DQB1, around 500 for DQA1, some 570 for DPA1, and around 460 for DPB1. Four or five DR-DQ haplotypes were handled as single units for association and clustering because linkage in the cohort was strong. Among 350 to 400 genotyped donors of the cohort, an average of approximately 250,000 unique TCR beta nucleotide sequences were sequenced per donor, about a sixth of them non-productive.

The cohort comprised 666 healthy bone marrow donors. At the time of sampling, all cohort members were nominally healthy, though unrecorded immune exposures were likely present. The donor was CMV seropositive and was included in the group of 300 or so seropositive cohort members. Each donor provided a peripheral blood sample, and peripheral blood mononuclear cells were used for TCR beta sequencing. The Qiagen DNeasy Blood Extraction Kit was used to extract genomic DNA from the blood cell samples. Paper-wide results and their limitations: The classifier was reported to diagnose cytomegalovirus status with high specificity and sensitivity in both the original and validation cohorts. The cohort was sequenced for TCR beta chains only, and without alpha or paired-chain data the features that could be detected were limited. Compared with the 666-donor mean, donors in an Asian-associated ancestry cluster had fewer N-insertions in productive TCRs, according to a later genetic analysis. CMV serostatus was the only immune exposure information available for the cohort. According to a later analysis, parvovirus B19, influenza, CMV and Epstein-Barr virus appeared linked to several top co-occurrence clusters. The authors suggested that the approach could potentially be extended to other disease states and immunological phenotypes. A later analysis found that HLA-associated TCR beta chains were more clonally expanded and had lower generation probabilities than equally common non-associated chains. Because counts were too low, about 15 rarely observed V segments, including chromosome 9 orphons, were left out of the earlier analysis of 587 of the donors. A further reported finding was that TCR beta sequences accurately predicted the HLA-A and HLA-B alleles for most subjects in the first cohort. When HLA alleles, especially DR and DQ, strongly co-occurred, attributing TCR associations to individual alleles was difficult. In a later analysis, TCR association rates were found to vary across HLA loci, with the most associated TCRs seen for DRB1 alleles and the fewest for HLA-C alleles. Because HLA typing was missing for some donors at each locus, association tests included only the typed subset. Linkage disequilibrium might explain the correlated functional status among segregating V segments, but an unknown experimental factor could not be ruled out. In a later analysis, most CMV-associated TCR beta chains were found to appear HLA-restricted, with HLA associations seemingly driven largely by CMV exposure. A later genetic analysis associated a missense DCLRE1C variant with V-gene and J-gene trimming of TCR beta chains, and an independent cohort replicated the association. Presence/absence analyses assumed roughly uniform sequencing depth across donors, an assumption that may not hold. Across donors, most TCR sequences were observed very rarely, whereas some public TCRs were present in many individuals. An earlier analysis of approximately 500 of the donors showed that most TCR beta V segments appeared in productive rearrangements either about 87% or about 30% of the time, which broadly matched IMGT annotations. The sequencing pipeline was judged likely to have produced a cluster of highly shared sequence variants as a technical artifact. Some IMGT-functional V segments, including TRBV6-2 and TRBV6-3, could not be distinguished by the 87-base-pair reads and were therefore excluded. Specific HLA alleles were associated with some 15,000 TCR beta sequences at a false discovery rate of 0.05 in a later analysis. In vitro tests confirmed that a few of the cytomegalovirus-associated TCR beta chains recognize cytomegalovirus antigens. The study listed 150 to 200 TCR beta chains as associated with cytomegalovirus.

Trimming removed 5 bases from V and 8 bases from J, leaving 14 bases between the germline ends. The CDR3 contains 13 residues, cysteine and phenylalanine counted. Of the read, only the CDR3 DNA is kept; its 39 bases are in frame from base 1. CDR1 and CDR2 (SGHTA, FQGTGA) derive from the germline V gene. A note on this clone: What antigen it recognizes has not been identified. Per-nucleotide qualities are absent, and no much larger clonotype sits a single base away.

Libraries were made using the immunoSEQ multiplex PCR assay. A mixture of 60 forward primers for TCR Vbeta segments and 13 reverse primers for TCR Jbeta segments was used in the multiplex PCR. A multiplex PCR assay on genomic DNA amplified the CDR3 region of rearranged TCR beta genes. Amplified TCR beta libraries were sequenced as 87-base-pair reads on the Illumina HiSeq System. In the source study's methods: Across the 500 to 750 repertoires, a later analysis counted tens of millions of unique TCR beta chains, 9 million to 14 million of which were shared by at least two donors. Raw reads were error-corrected and collapsed into unique sequences with a nearest-neighbor algorithm that merged closely related sequences to remove PCR and sequencing errors. V, D and J gene segments were assigned by aligning CDR3 sequences to IMGT reference sequences. Each retained sequence needed at least a six-nucleotide match to both a V gene segment and a J gene segment. Rearrangements were classified as productive when the CDR3 lacked stop codons and remained in frame with V and J, and all other rearrangements were classified as non-productive. Following IMGT convention, CDR3 was defined as the stretch from the second conserved V-encoded cysteine up to the conserved J-encoded phenylalanine. In an earlier analysis of approximately 590 of the donors, sequences lacking an unambiguous match to a single V gene segment were excluded. In an earlier analysis of around 600 of the donors, V segments were called functional above 56.7% productive rearrangements and were called segregating when the between-donor standard deviation exceeded 5%. A statistical classification framework was built to diagnose cytomegalovirus status from the catalog of TCR beta chain sequences. A later analysis assigned V and J genes by comparing TCR nucleotide sequences with IMGT/GENE-DB human TR gene sequences. A later analysis assigned CDR3 sequences and most-parsimonious VDJ recombination scenarios with the TCRdist pipeline. In a later analysis, each TCR beta chain was defined by its CDR3 amino acid sequence together with its V-gene family, and reads lacking a unique V-gene family were excluded. To address suspected cross-contamination and a sequencing artifact, a later analysis removed over 500 highly shared, low-generation-probability nucleotide sequences. For each public chain, a later analysis derived a clonal expansion index from normalized ranks of inferred template counts within each repertoire. A later analysis computed generation probabilities with a VDJ recombination model fitted to out-of-frame rearrangements, and checked the results against IGoR. A later analysis scored TCR-TCR, TCR-HLA and TCR-CMV co-occurrence with hypergeometric tests, applying a repertoire-size bias correction to TCR pairs. False discovery rates were estimated in a later analysis by permuting HLA or CMV assignments 20 times. In a later analysis, co-occurring TCRs were grouped using DBSCAN, and TCRdist sequence similarity was added for clustering within HLA-allele-positive subsets. Co-occurrence clustering excluded repertoires with fewer than 30,000 or more than 120,000 public chains, plus five with anomalous nucleotide sharing. Not all clones reach the TCRdb copy of this immuneACCESS table, which keeps in-frame sequences only. Checked studies attribute under half of the gap to unresolved V genes and leave the rest unexplained. The DNA was the basis for D and trimming; V, J and clone size are from that table. Present in this sample are under 100,000 clones, 55% to 75% of which were seen just once. The leading ten clones occupy approximately 15% of the sample.

The sequenced sample consisted of PBMCs. This receptor was obtained from a woman in her forties or fifties in good health and CMV-seropositive. The sequence joins TRBV7-3 to TRBJ2-3, with the D segment identity uncertain. CDR3 loop: CASSQYAFSTQYF. The nucleotides read TGTGCCAGCAGCCAATACGCTTTTAGTACGCAGTATTTT.